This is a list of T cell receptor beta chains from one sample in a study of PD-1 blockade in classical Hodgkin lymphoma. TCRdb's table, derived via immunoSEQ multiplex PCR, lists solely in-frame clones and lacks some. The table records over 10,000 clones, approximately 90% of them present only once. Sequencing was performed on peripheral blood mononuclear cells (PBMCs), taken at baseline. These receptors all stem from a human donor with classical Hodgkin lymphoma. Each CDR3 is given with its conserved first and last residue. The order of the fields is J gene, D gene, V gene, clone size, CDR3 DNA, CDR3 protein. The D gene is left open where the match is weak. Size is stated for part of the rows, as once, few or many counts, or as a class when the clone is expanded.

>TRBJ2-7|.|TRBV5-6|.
TGTGCCAGCAGCTTCTCGACAGTCTCCTACGAGCAGTACTTC
CASSFSTVSYEQYF
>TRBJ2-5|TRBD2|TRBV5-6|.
TGTGCCAGCAGCCCTTTGATCTCCGGGACTAGCGGGAGAGAGACCCAGTACTTC
CASSPLISGTSGRETQYF
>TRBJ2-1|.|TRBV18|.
TGTGCCAGCTCACCTTCCCAATCGAATGAGCAGTTCTTC
CASSPSQSNEQFF
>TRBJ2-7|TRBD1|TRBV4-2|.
TGTGCCAGCAGCTCCGGGGACAGTCTAACCTACGAGCAGTACTTC
CASSSGDSLTYEQYF
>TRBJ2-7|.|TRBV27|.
TGTGCCAGCAGTTTAATTAGGGACAAGGGCTACGAGCAGTACTTC
CASSLIRDKGYEQYF
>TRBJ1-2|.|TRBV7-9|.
TGTGCCAGCAGCGTGGGGACCACAAGCCGCGGCTACACCTTC
CASSVGTTSRGYTF
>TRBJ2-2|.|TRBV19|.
TGTGCCAGTAAGGGGGGGCGGAACACCGGGGAGCTGTTTTTT
CASKGGRNTGELFF
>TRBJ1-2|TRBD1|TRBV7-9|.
TGTGCCAGCAGCTTATCTCCCCGGGGGACAGGGATTAACTATGGCTACACCTTC
CASSLSPRGTGINYGYTF
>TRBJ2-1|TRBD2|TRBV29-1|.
TGCAGCGCCCCTGATCCTAGCGGGGAGCAGTTCTTC
CSAPDPSGEQFF
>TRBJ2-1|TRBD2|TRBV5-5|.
TGTGCCAGCAGCTTGTCTAGCGGGGGTCAGTGGGTTGAGCAGTTCTTC
CASSLSSGGQWVEQFF
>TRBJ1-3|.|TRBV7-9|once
TGTGCCAGCAGCTGGCTCTCTGGAAACACCATATATTTT
CASSWLSGNTIYF
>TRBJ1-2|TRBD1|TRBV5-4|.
TGTGCCAGCAGCTTGGACGGGACAGGGCGGAATGGCTACACCTTC
CASSLDGTGRNGYTF
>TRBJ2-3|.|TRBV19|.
TGTGCCAGTAGTGTGGGGGCCGGGACAGATACGCAGTATTTT
CASSVGAGTDTQYF
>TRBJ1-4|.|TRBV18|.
TGTGCCAGCTCACCACCGGAAGGGTTGGATGAAAAACTGTTTTTT
CASSPPEGLDEKLFF
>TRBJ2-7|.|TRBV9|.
TGTGCCAGCTCCTTCGGGAGCTCCTACGAGCAGTACTTC
CASSFGSSYEQYF
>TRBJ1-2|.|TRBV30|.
TGTGCCTGGAGCCCAAGGCGGACCCATGGCTACACCTTC
CAWSPRRTHGYTF
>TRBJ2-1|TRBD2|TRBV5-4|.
TGTGCCAGCAGCAAACAAGCGGGAGGATCATACAATGAGCAGTTCTTC
CASSKQAGGSYNEQFF
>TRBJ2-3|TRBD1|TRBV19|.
TGTGCCACCCGACAGGGGTGGACAGATACGCAGTATTTT
CATRQGWTDTQYF
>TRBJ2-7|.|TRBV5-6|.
TGTGCCAGCAGCTTGACAGGGACCTACGAGCAGTACTTC
CASSLTGTYEQYF
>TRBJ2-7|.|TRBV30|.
TGTGCCTGGAGTGTAGGGCTTGGACAGTCCTACGAGCAGTACTTC
CAWSVGLGQSYEQYF
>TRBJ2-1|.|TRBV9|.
TGTGCCAGCAGCGTAGGTGTAGGGAGCTCCTACAATGAGCAGTTCTTC
CASSVGVGSSYNEQFF
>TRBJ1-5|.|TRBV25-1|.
TGTGCCAGCAGTGTTCAGCAGCCCCAGCATTTT
CASSVQQPQHF
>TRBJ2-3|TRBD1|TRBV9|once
TGTGCCAGCAGCGTAGGCTGGACAGGGTGGAGCACAGATACGCAGTATTTT
CASSVGWTGWSTDTQYF
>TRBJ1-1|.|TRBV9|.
TGTGCCAGCAGCGTAGCCCCCCGAAGGGAGGGAATAAACACTGAAGCTTTCTTT
CASSVAPRREGINTEAFF
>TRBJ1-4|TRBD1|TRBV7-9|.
TGTGCCAGCAGCTTACCACGGGACAGGGGAAGAGAAAAACTGTTTTTT
CASSLPRDRGREKLFF
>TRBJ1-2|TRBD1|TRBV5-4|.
TGTGCCAGCAGCTCAAAAGACAGGGACTATGGCTACACCTTC
CASSSKDRDYGYTF
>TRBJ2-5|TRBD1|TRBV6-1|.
TGTGCCAGCAGTGAGGGACAGACCACGTACCAAGAGACCCAGTACTTC
CASSEGQTTYQETQYF
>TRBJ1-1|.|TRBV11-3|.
TGTGCCAGCAGCCTGTACGGGGAGACTGAAGCTTTCTTT
CASSLYGETEAFF
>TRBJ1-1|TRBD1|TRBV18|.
TGTGCCAGCTCACCACCAGACAGGGGGGACACTGAAGCTTTCTTT
CASSPPDRGDTEAFF
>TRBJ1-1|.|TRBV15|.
TGTGCCACCAGCAGAGATCGAGGGAAATCCACTGAAGCTTTCTTT
CATSRDRGKSTEAFF
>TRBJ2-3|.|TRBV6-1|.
TGTGCCAGCAGTGTGTTAAACGTCGGCACAGATACGCAGTATTTT
CASSVLNVGTDTQYF
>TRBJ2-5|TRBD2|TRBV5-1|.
TGCGCCAGCGGGAAGCGGGGGGAAATCGAGGAGACCCAGTACTTC
CASGKRGEIEETQYF